This TCR beta chain was recorded in a study of blood T cell repertoires in COVID-19. Study as a whole: Specimens from acute and convalescent COVID-19 originated in the United States, Italy and Spain. Sources were T cells, B-cell-depleted T cells, or PBMCs; the material itself was cDNA or gDNA.

The V end was cut by 5 bases, the J end by 3 bases, with 13 bases between. In germline, CDR1 is SGHAT, CDR2 FQNNGV. The length of the CDR3 is 14 residues. The Seattle site enrolled patients during active infection and followed them longitudinally. The protocol was immunoSEQ multiplex PCR, while the TCRdb copy is restricted to in-frame clones and leaves out a portion. The table lists about 300,000 clones, just under 90% of them singletons, with approximately 1.8% in the top ten. The source is a woman younger than 45 with COVID-19, enrolled during active disease. Sequences were obtained from peripheral blood. V and J are TRBV11-2 and TRBJ1-1; D perhaps matches TRBD1 (6 bases). The CDR3 DNA reads TGTGCCAGCAGCCGAGGACAGCGTGACACTGAAGCTTTCTTT. Translation: CASSRGQRDTEAFF.